Presented here are 7 T cell receptor beta chains from one specimen sequenced in a study of cytomegalovirus exposure and HLA in healthy donors. In the PCR, 60 Vbeta and 13 Jbeta primers were used. Assay used: immunoSEQ multiplex PCR; TCRdb lists only in-frame clones, some missing. The table records some 200,000 clones, 77% of them present only once. Sequenced: PBMCs. These receptors were taken from a woman in her sixties in good health and CMV-seropositive.

This rearrangement joins TRBV10-3 to TRBJ2-5; 7 bases fit TRBD2. Germline V gene data show CDR1 as ENHRY and CDR2 as SYGVKD. This CDR3 has 15 residues. J was trimmed by 2 bases and V by 6 bases; bases with no gene match: 9. The CDR3 loop reads CAISPGLGGQETQYF. CDR3 DNA: TGTGCCATCAGCCCGGGACTGGGGGGGCAAGAGACCCAGTACTTC.

V gene TRBV6-5 combines with J gene TRBJ1-2; TRBD1 matches 9 bases. This CDR3 has 16 amino acids. CDR1 and CDR2 from the germline V gene are MNHEY and SVGAGI. With V trimmed by 4 bases and J by 2 bases, 8 bases remained unmatched. DNA for the CDR3: TGTGCCAGCAGTTTAGCCCCAGGGACAGGGAACTATGGCTACACCTTC. It codes for CASSLAPGTGNYGYTF.

The chain joins TRBV29-1 to TRBJ1-2, with D perhaps matching TRBD1 (6 bases). The CDR3 extends over 12 amino acids. V was cut by 7 bases and J by 7 bases, with 16 bases left in between. The germline V gene encodes CDR1 SQVTM and CDR2 ANQGSEA. CDR3 residues: CSAAAQGAGYTF. CDR3 bases: TGCAGCGCCGCAGCACAGGGAGCTGGCTACACCTTC.

In its sample, this clone was seen once. The CDR3 DNA follows: TGTGCCAGCAGCTCGAACCCCCTTCTAAATGAGCAGTTCTTC. Its translation is CASSSNPLLNEQFF. The J gene is TRBJ2-1, the V gene TRBV7-3; unclear D gene. V lost 4 bases to trimming and J lost 7 bases, with 14 bases between them. In germline, CDR1 is SGHTA, CDR2 FQGTGA. CDR3 length equals 14 residues.

V usage is TRBV7-3 and J usage is TRBJ2-3; TRBD2 is a possible D gene (6 bases). V lost 5 bases and J lost 6, with 18 bases in between. The CDR3 consists of 15 residues. Germline V gene lookup returns CDR1 SGHTA and CDR2 FQGTGA. The CDR3 region is CASSPGQLAGDTQYF. CDR3 nucleotide sequence: TGTGCCAGCAGCCCAGGACAACTAGCAGGGGATACGCAGTATTTT.

This clone was detected a few times. The genes are TRBV30 and TRBJ1-6; 7 nucleotides match TRBD1. CDR3 length: 13 residues. The V gene end was trimmed by 1 base and the J gene end by 8 bases; junction bases not matched to a gene: 2. CDR1 is GTSNPN, CDR2 SVGIG, per germline (reference sequence). CDR3 coding DNA: TGTGCCTGGAGTGGTCAGGGGGATTCACCCCTCCACTTT. Its protein is CAWSGQGDSPLHF.

The chain joins TRBV29-1 to TRBJ1-2; no reliable D call. Germline-derived CDR1 and CDR2 are SQVTM and ANQGSEA. The length of the CDR3 is 10 residues. Trimming removed 5 bases at V and 5 bases at J, with 6 bases between. The CDR3 coding sequence is TGCAGCGTTAAACAGTATGGCTACACCTTC. Its translation: CSVKQYGYTF.